These 24 T cell receptor beta chains share one sample of origin, sequenced in a study of blood T cells in healthy people across ages. Using a J-beta primer mix together with a sample-barcoded 5' primer, a second PCR was run for roughly 7 to 11 cycles. TCRdb itself ran the 5' RACE reads through MiXCR, one entry per CDR3 protein. The sample holds 600,000 to 1,000,000 distinct CDR3 sequences, about 62% seen once. Sequenced material: blood. The receptors were gathered from a man younger than 45 in good health.

Only a few counts were recorded for this clonotype. The CDR3 spells CASSPRGKEDEQFF. CDR3 DNA sequence: TGTGCCAGCAGCCCCCGAGGGAAGGAGGATGAGCAGTTCTTC. V and J are TRBV14 and TRBJ2-1; weak D call: TRBD2 (5 bases). CDR1 is SGHDN and CDR2 is FVKESK in the germline V gene. Trimming took 4 bases from V and 8 from J, leaving 15 bases between them. The CDR3 consists of 14 residues.

CDR3 DNA sequence: TGTGCCACGGCTCCTTACAATGAGCAGTTCTTC. It translates to CATAPYNEQFF. V is TRBV28 and J is TRBJ2-1; D call uncertain. The germline CDR1 and CDR2 sequences are MDHEN and SYDVKM. The ends were cut back, 10 bases at V and 4 bases at J, with 8 bases in the middle. The length of the CDR3 is 11 residues.

The CDR3 is CASSYLAVTYEQYF. DNA of the CDR3: TGTGCCAGCAGTTACTTAGCGGTCACCTACGAGCAGTACTTC. The chain carries TRBV6-6 and TRBJ2-1; D might be TRBD2 (6 bases). The J call may be wrong; the DNA end is better matched by TRBJ2-7. There are 14 residues in the CDR3. From germline, CDR1 is MNHNY and CDR2 SVGAGI (reference sequence).

The rearrangement joins TRBV7-9 to TRBJ2-1, with 8 nucleotides matching TRBD2. Germline CDR1 reads SEHNR; CDR2 reads FQNEAQ (reference sequence). After removal of 7 bases from V and 3 bases from J, the junction contained 20 bases not matched to a gene. The CDR3 length is 19 residues. The CDR3 sequence is CASTLVQRHVAGIYNEQFF. As DNA, the CDR3 is TGTGCCAGCACCCTTGTTCAGAGGCATGTAGCGGGGATCTACAATGAGCAGTTCTTC.

The CDR3 loop reads CSVDIAVGYNEQFF. Here the CDR3 DNA reads TGCAGCGTAGACATCGCTGTGGGCTACAATGAGCAGTTCTTC. This sequence joins TRBV29-1 and TRBJ2-1, with D uncertain. The CDR3 is 14 residues long. From germline, CDR1 is SQVTM and CDR2 ANQGSEA. V shed 6 bases and J shed 3 bases, with 15 bases lying between them.

This clonotype was picked up one time. This chain connects TRBV3-1 to TRBJ1-1; 7 bases are shared with TRBD1. V shed 6 bases, J shed 5 bases, and the junction held 12 bases outside the gene matches. Germline loops: CDR1 LGHDT, CDR2 YNNKEL (reference sequence). The length of the CDR3 is 15 residues. The CDR3 DNA sequence: TGTGCCAGCAGTTTAGCACCGGGACAGCGAACTGAAGCTTTCTTT. Protein product: CASSLAPGQRTEAFF.

This chain links TRBV7-7 with TRBJ2-5, with D possibly matching TRBD2 (7 bases). Trimming stripped 5 bases from V and 2 bases from J, with 15 bases between. The CDR3 contains 15 residues. In germline, CDR1 is SSHAT, CDR2 FNYEAQ (reference sequence). DNA of the CDR3: TGTGCCAGCAGCCCTGGGGGGGGCCAACAAGAGACCCAGTACTTC. Translation: CASSPGGGQQETQYF.

This chain links TRBV6-1 with TRBJ1-6; perhaps TRBD1 as D (6 bases). V was clipped by 2 bases and J by 7 bases, with 15 bases between them. The germline gives CDR1 MNHNS, CDR2 SASEGT. The length of the CDR3 is 16 residues. The CDR3 sequence: CASSELYPGENSPLHF. The CDR3, as DNA: TGTGCCAGCAGTGAACTCTATCCAGGGGAAAATTCACCCCTCCACTTT.

Only a few counts were recorded for this clonotype. This chain links TRBV27 with TRBJ2-7; D is uncertain. The V end was cut by 4 bases, the J end by 3 bases, with 16 bases between. Germline-derived CDR1 and CDR2 are MNHEY and SMNVEV (reference sequence). CDR3 length: 15 amino acids. The chain's CDR3 is CASSSLATMLYEQYF. The CDR3 coding sequence is TGTGCCAGCAGTTCTTTGGCGACCATGCTCTACGAGCAGTACTTC.

The rearrangement uses TRBV6-5 and TRBJ2-5; a possible D gene is TRBD1 (6 bases). The last part of the DNA fits TRBJ2-7 better; the J call may be wrong. Germline lookup yields CDR1 MNHEY and CDR2 SVGAGI. The CDR3 runs 13 residues. The DNA for the CDR3 is TGTGCCAGCAGTTACACAGGGACCAACGAGCAGTACTTC. Its protein is CASSYTGTNEQYF.

This clonotype has a single count. V is TRBV29-1 and J is TRBJ1-1; the match to TRBD1 covers 9 bases. Germline V gene sequence: CDR1 SQVTM, CDR2 ANQGSEA. Trimming removed 5 bases from V and 4 bases from J; junction bases left unmatched: 11. CDR3 length equals 15 residues. The CDR3 DNA is TGCAGCGTTAACGGACAGGGGAGATGGGGCACTGAAGCTTTCTTT. It is translated as CSVNGQGRWGTEAFF.

This CDR3 reads CASSLLGGVLTYNEQFF. The CDR3 bases are TGTGCCAGCAGCTTACTGGGCGGGGTCCTAACCTACAATGAGCAGTTCTTC. The gene calls are TRBV7-2 and TRBJ2-1; D is perhaps TRBD2 (6 bases). Germline assignment: CDR1 SGHTA and CDR2 FQGNSA. The V and J ends lost 2 bases and 2 bases respectively, with 16 bases between them. This CDR3 is 17 amino acids long.

In DNA, the CDR3 is TGTGCCAGCAGTGAAGCCCCCGGGGAGACCCAGTACTTC. Encoded protein: CASSEAPGETQYF. The chain links TRBV6-1 to TRBJ2-5; no clear D. Trimming removed 0 bases at V and 5 bases at J, with 7 bases between. Germline CDR1 MNHNS, CDR2 SASEGT. The CDR3 contains 13 residues.

In its sample, this clonotype was seen many times. The gene calls are TRBV20-1 and TRBJ2-1, with 7 bases aligning to TRBD2. V lost 1 base to trimming and J lost 7 bases; unmatched junction nucleotides: 10. There are 15 residues in the CDR3. In germline, CDR1 is DFQATT, CDR2 SNEGSKA (reference sequence). The CDR3 is CSARVEGGPGNEQFF. The CDR3 nucleotides read TGCAGTGCTAGAGTAGAGGGAGGGCCAGGGAATGAGCAGTTCTTC.

The genes are TRBV20-1 and TRBJ1-1; TRBD1 aligns across 8 bases. V lost 6 bases to trimming and J lost 7 bases; unmatched junction nucleotides: 10. CDR3 length equals 13 residues. The germline gives CDR1 DFQATT, CDR2 SNEGSKA (reference sequence). In nucleotides, the CDR3 is TGCAGTGCCCTACGAGGACAGGGAAGTGAAGCTTTCTTT. It translates to CSALRGQGSEAFF.

V gene TRBV25-1 combines with J gene TRBJ2-3; 9 bases map to TRBD2. Germline V gene lookup returns CDR1 MGHDK and CDR2 SYGVNS. CDR3 length: 17 amino acids. Germline trimming cut 5 bases from V and 5 bases from J; bases unmatched to any gene: 14. CDR3 in amino acids: CASSPIRLAGSEDTQYF. CDR3 bases: TGTGCCAGCAGTCCGATCCGGCTAGCGGGATCGGAAGATACGCAGTATTTT. Based on the CDR3 plus reference TRBV25-1 and TRBJ2-3, the full variable domain is EADIYQTPRYLVIGTGKKITLECSQTMGHDKMYWYQQDPGMELHLIHYSYGVNSTEKGDLSSESTVSRIRTEHFPLTLESARPSHTSQYLCASSPIRLAGSEDTQYFGPGTRLTVL.

This chain joins TRBV20-1 and TRBJ1-2; tentatively, D is TRBD1 (5 bases). Trimming shortened V by 2 bases and J by 7 bases, and 11 bases separated the two germline ends. Germline CDR1 and CDR2: DFQATT and SNEGSKA (reference sequence). The CDR3 runs to 12 residues. The CDR3: CSARQYGAGYTF. The CDR3 bases are TGCAGTGCTAGACAATACGGGGCTGGCTACACCTTC.

The V call is TRBV18, the J call TRBJ2-7; TRBD2 is a possible D gene (6 bases). The CDR3 is 13 amino acids. The germline gives CDR1 KGHSH, CDR2 LQKENI. The V and J ends lost 0 bases and 4 bases respectively, with 7 bases between them. CDR3 in amino acids: CASSPPAGYEQYF. In nucleotides, the CDR3 is TGTGCCAGCTCACCACCTGCGGGGTACGAGCAGTACTTC.

The chain links TRBV20-1 to TRBJ2-7; weak D call: TRBD1 (5 bases). The CDR3 spans 13 residues. Trimming removed 4 bases from V and 0 bases from J, with 10 bases in between. Germline V gene lookup returns CDR1 DFQATT and CDR2 SNEGSKA (reference sequence). DNA of the CDR3: TGCAGTGCTAAGGACAATTTCTCCTACGAGCAGTACTTC. Its protein product is CSAKDNFSYEQYF.

The rearrangement links TRBV12-3 or TRBV12-4 to TRBJ2-5; TRBD1 or TRBD2 may be the D gene (6 bases each). The ends were cut back, 2 bases at V and 7 bases at J, with 11 bases in the middle. The CDR3 is 13 residues long. The CDR3 reads CASSLRGTWTQYF. CDR3 DNA sequence: TGTGCCAGCAGTTTAAGGGGGACTTGGACCCAGTACTTC.

This clonotype has more than one count but fewer than ten. This chain connects TRBV10-3 to TRBJ1-2; D remains ambiguous. CDR3 length: 12 residues. Germline V gene data show CDR1 as ENHRY and CDR2 as SYGVKD. V gave up 4 bases and J gave up 1 base, with 4 bases separating them. The CDR3 nucleotides are TGTGCCATCAGTGTTAGTAACTATGGCTACACCTTC. This gives the protein CAISVSNYGYTF.

The rearrangement uses TRBV10-3 and TRBJ1-4; the D is unclear. The ends were cut back, 6 bases at V and 8 bases at J, with 7 bases in the middle. CDR3 length: 11 residues. Germline V lookup: CDR1 ENHRY, CDR2 SYGVKD. The DNA of the CDR3 is TGTGCCATCAGGGAAGAAGAAAAACTGTTTTTT. Its protein is CAIREEEKLFF.

The genes are TRBV7-3 and TRBJ2-2, with 8 positions matching TRBD1. Germline CDR1 and CDR2: SGHTA and FQGTGA. V lost 4 bases and J lost 6; bases outside the gene matches: 4. The CDR3 runs to 14 residues. The CDR3 reads CASSSATGAGELFF. CDR3 nucleotides: TGTGCCAGCAGCTCTGCGACAGGGGCCGGGGAGCTGTTTTTT.

On this clonotype: This may be a read error: a much more frequent sequence differs by one nucleotide. The V and J genes are TRBV7-9 and TRBJ2-5; D gene uncertain. Germline assignment: CDR1 SEHNR and CDR2 FQNEAQ (reference sequence). The CDR3 consists of 14 residues. The V end lost 5 bases, the J end lost 11 bases, and 21 bases lay between the germline ends. For the CDR3, the DNA is TGTGCCAGCAGCGCGATAGGCTCCCCCCCGGTGCAGTACTTC. Amino acid sequence: CASSAIGSPPVQYF.